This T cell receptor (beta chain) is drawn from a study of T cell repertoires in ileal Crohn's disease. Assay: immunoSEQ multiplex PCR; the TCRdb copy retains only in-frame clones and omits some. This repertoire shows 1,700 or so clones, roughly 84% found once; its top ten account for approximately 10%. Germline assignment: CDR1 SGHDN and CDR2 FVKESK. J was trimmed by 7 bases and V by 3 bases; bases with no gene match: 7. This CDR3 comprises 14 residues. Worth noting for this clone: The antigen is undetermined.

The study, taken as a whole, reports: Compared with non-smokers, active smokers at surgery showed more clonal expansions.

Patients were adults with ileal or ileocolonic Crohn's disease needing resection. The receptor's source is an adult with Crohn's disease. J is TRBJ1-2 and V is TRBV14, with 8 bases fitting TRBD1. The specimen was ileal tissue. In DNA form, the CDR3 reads TGTGCCAGCAGCCAGAGGACAGGGTCCAGTGGCTACACCTTC. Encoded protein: CASSQRTGSSGYTF. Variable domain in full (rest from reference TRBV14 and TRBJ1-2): EAGVTQFPSHSVIEKGQTVTLRCDPISGHDNLYWYRRVMGKEIKFLLHFVKESKQDESGMPNNRFLAERTGGTYSTLKVQPAELEDSGVYFCASSQRTGSSGYTFGSGTRLTVV.